These T cell receptor beta chains were read from a single sample in a study of T cells in Graves' hyperthyroidism and ophthalmopathy. One entry per CDR3 protein results from TCRdb running MiXCR on the multiplex PCR reads. The repertoire includes 460,000 or so distinct CDR3 sequences, over 13% of them detected once, and less than 20% sits in the top ten. Material for sequencing was blood. These receptor sequences come from a woman aged 18-29 years with Graves' hyperthyroidism. Both conserved end residues are part of each CDR3. The order of the fields is V gene, clone size, D gene, J gene, CDR3 DNA, CDR3 protein. A D gene is named only where the DNA matches it firmly. Size tells how often a clone was seen (once, few, many) or the class of an expanded clone, and some rows leave it out.

>TRBV7-3|few|TRBD2|TRBJ2-1
TGTGCCAGCAGCGTGGGACTAGCGGGCCCGAAGGGGAATGAGCAGTTCTTC
CASSVGLAGPKGNEQFF
>TRBV7-8|many|NA|TRBJ1-5
TGTGCCAGCAGCGACAGTGGGGCTAATCAGCCCCAGCATTTT
CASSDSGANQPQHF
>TRBV20-1|many|NA|TRBJ2-5
TGCAGTGCTAGAGATGCCGTATCGCGGGGAGAGGAGACCCAGTACTTC
CSARDAVSRGEETQYF
>TRBV12-3/TRBV12-4|many|NA|TRBJ2-1
TGTGCCAGCTCTTTCGCCAGGTACAATGAGCAGTTCTTC
CASSFARYNEQFF
>TRBV30|many|NA|TRBJ1-5
TGTGCCTGGAGTTTAAATTGGGCAGGGGAGGGCAATCAGCCCCAGCATTTT
CAWSLNWAGEGNQPQHF
>TRBV6-1|NA|TRBD2|TRBJ2-1
TGTGCCAGCAGTGAAGGCACTAGCGGCTACAATGGGCAGTTCTTC
CASSEGTSGYNGQFF
>TRBV2|many|TRBD2|TRBJ2-2
TGTGCCAGCAGGAGGGGAGCGGGAGTGACCGGGGAGCTGTTTTTT
CASRRGAGVTGELFF
>TRBV25-1|many|TRBD1|TRBJ2-7
TGTGCCAGCAGTGACAGACAGGGGAAGGACGAGCAGTACTTC
CASSDRQGKDEQYF
>TRBV5-1|many|NA|TRBJ2-3
TGCGCCAGCAGCTACCGCACAGATACGCAGTATTTT
CASSYRTDTQYF
>TRBV6-2/TRBV6-3|NA|NA|TRBJ2-6
TGTGCCAGCAGTCGACAGGTTATCTCTGGGGCCAACGTCCTGACTTTC
CASSRQVISGANVLTF